This section outlines one T cell receptor beta chain sequence together with its context. This clone came up a few times. There is no known antigen for this receptor. No base-level quality is on record; no much larger clone is a single base apart. Whole blood was collected in K2EDTA tubes by collaborating institutions according to the institutions' own protocols. For TCRbeta analysis, collaborators shipped samples as frozen whole blood, isolated PBMCs, or DNA extracted from either of those sample types. TCRbeta CDR3 regions were amplified from genomic DNA using the immunoSEQ Assay, a bias-controlled multiplex PCR. In the source study's methods: Nucleated cell counts per sample were estimated from amplification of reference gene primers within the assay. To quantify the absolute abundance of each unique TCRbeta CDR3 rearrangement, sequence reads were collapsed and filtered. For each sample, productive Simpson clonality was calculated as the square root of Simpson's diversity index over productive rearrangements. Imported from immuneACCESS, the table was reduced by TCRdb to in-frame sequences with V and J called. These copies leave out some clones; in studies compared against another copy, an unresolved V gene accounts for under half, and the cause of the remainder is not known. V and J calls and clone size are copied from that table; D and trimming were computed from the DNA. The sample table shows 90,000 to 120,000 clones, and 75% to 85% are seen once. The ten largest clonotypes hold around 4.8% of the sample.

The data stem from a study of blood T cell repertoires in COVID-19 (dated by TCRdb to 2018 to 2021). Context from the whole study: Samples covering the acute and convalescent phases of COVID-19 were provided by collaborators in the United States, Italy and Spain. The repertoires were released in a freely available public database meant as a resource for research on the immune response to SARS-CoV-2. Where available, HLA class I and class II types were obtained from metadata supplied by the sample provider rather than from assay-based typing. Samples came from the ongoing ImmuneRACE study (first 160 participants) plus 1,254 subjects from 6 global collaborators. Nearly every sample came with metadata listing a de-identified subject ID, COVID-19 status, age in years and sex. Deeply sampled blood TCRbeta repertoires from subjects exposed to, actively infected with, or recovered from COVID-19 were included in the dataset. The prospective study material was composed of cDNA or gDNA derived from T cells, B-cell-depleted T cells, or PBMCs.

Overall results and qualifications from the work: How much clinical and demographic metadata was included differed by source and by participant, and the metadata was provided uncurated.

According to the germline V gene, CDR1 reads MDHEN and CDR2 reads SYDVKM. Measured from the cysteine to the phenylalanine, the CDR3 is 14 residues long. Only the CDR3 DNA is retained, 42 bases long and in frame from the first base. The TCR comes from a man aged 60 to 69 with acute or convalescent COVID-19. The sequencing input was peripheral blood. Recombination linked TRBV28 to TRBJ2-2; 9 bases in the middle match TRBD1. The DNA sequence is TGTGCTCTGGGTCGGGGACAGGGCACCGGGGAGCTGTTTTTT. It is translated as CALGRGQGTGELFF.